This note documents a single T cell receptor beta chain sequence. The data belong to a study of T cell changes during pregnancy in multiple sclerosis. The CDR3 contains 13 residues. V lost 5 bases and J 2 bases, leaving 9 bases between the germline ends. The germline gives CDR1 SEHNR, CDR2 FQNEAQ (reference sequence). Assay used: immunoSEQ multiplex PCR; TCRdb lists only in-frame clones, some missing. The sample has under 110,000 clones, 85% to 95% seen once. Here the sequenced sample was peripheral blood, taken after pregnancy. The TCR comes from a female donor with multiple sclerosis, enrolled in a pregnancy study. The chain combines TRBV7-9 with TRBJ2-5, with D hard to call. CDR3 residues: CASSPVPQETQYF. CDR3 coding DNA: TGTGCCAGCAGCCCGGTTCCTCAAGAGACCCAGTACTTC.